This T cell receptor (beta chain) was found in a study of OX40 agonist ivuxolimab in advanced cancers. V lost 6 bases, J lost 4 bases, and 14 bases lay in between. Germline CDR1 SGHRS, CDR2 YFSETQ. This CDR3 contains 14 residues. General observations from the study: No determination was made of the antigen specificity of the expanded peripheral T cells.

Assay: immunoSEQ multiplex PCR; the TCRdb copy retains only in-frame clones and omits some. The sample includes some 66,000 clones, nearly 90% of them seen just once. About this clone: The antigen is undetermined.

Source: CD4+ or CD8+ T cells sorted from blood, taken in a trial of the OX40 agonist ivuxolimab. The TCR sequence derives from an adult with an advanced solid tumor such as melanoma, head and neck, liver or kidney cancer. The gene calls are TRBV5-1 and TRBJ2-1; perhaps D is TRBD1 or TRBD2 (5 bases each). DNA for the CDR3: TGCGCCAGCAACGAAGGGACCACATACAATGAGCAGTTCTTC. Translating gives CASNEGTTYNEQFF.